This TCR beta chain was obtained from a study of cytomegalovirus exposure and HLA in healthy donors (dated by TCRdb to 2016 to 2017). Study-wide context: The roughly 700 repertoires of the first cohort and the approximately 130 validation repertoires were produced on the same platform, according to a later analysis. To predict cytomegalovirus infection status, the study brought together high-throughput TCR immunosequencing, statistical association of individual TCRs with disease status, and machine learning. The study was designed to test whether signatures of past pathogen exposure could be identified by cataloging public T cell receptors. A separate validation cohort of about 110 different subjects was used in addition to the 666-subject first cohort. Study-wide findings and limitations: A later analysis found that TCRs clustered in the first cohort also tended to co-occur in the roughly 120 validation repertoires, with more than 90% of cluster scores above 0. According to the authors, the approach could potentially be generalized to other disease states and immunological phenotypes. In vitro tests confirmed that a few of the cytomegalovirus-associated TCR beta chains recognize cytomegalovirus antigens. A later analysis had no HLA typing for the validation cohort, so co-occurrence there was scored across all 130 or so repertoires. Across donors, most TCR sequences were observed very rarely, whereas some public TCRs were present in many individuals. Cytomegalovirus status was reported to be diagnosed by the classifier with high specificity and sensitivity in both the original and validation cohorts. The study gave a list of some 150 TCR beta chains associated with cytomegalovirus.

Donors formed part of the validation cohort, which comprised 120 subjects and was distinct from the first cohort of 690 or so subjects. Library preparation employed the immunoSEQ multiplex PCR assay. Per the original workflow: A statistical classification framework was built for diagnosing cytomegalovirus status from the catalog of TCR beta chain sequences. This is the immuneACCESS table as TCRdb keeps it, with only in-frame sequences that have V and J called. A part of the clones is gone; compared with another copy, unresolved V genes explain less than half, and the rest is unexplained. Clonal size and the V and J genes are those of that table, whereas D and trimming came from the DNA. This sample is represented by around 200,000 clones; 80% to 85% of them were singletons. The ten largest clones add up to 2.5% to 3.5% of the sample. Worth noting for this clone: This clone's antigen is unknown. No base quality values were provided; no much bigger clone lies one nucleotide off.

The cysteine opens and the phenylalanine closes a CDR3 of 12 amino acids. Only the CDR3 DNA is retained, 36 bases long and in frame from the first base. V sheds 5 bases and J sheds 5 bases, leaving 9 bases between their ends. For CDR1 and CDR2, the germline V gene (reference sequence) lists LNHDA and SQIVND. This receptor chain uses TRBV19 and TRBJ1-1; TRBD1 is a possible D gene, resting on 6 matching bases. Sequencing was performed on PBMCs. The sequence was obtained from a woman younger than 30 in good health and CMV-seropositive. In nucleotides, the sequence is TGTGCCAGTAGTTCGACAGGAACTGAAGCTTTCTTT. It translates to CASSSTGTEAFF.